The source of this T cell receptor beta chain is a study of blood T cell repertoires in COVID-19. The overall study: COVID-19 samples, acute and convalescent, were from the United States, Italy and Spain.

Method: immunoSEQ multiplex PCR; TCRdb's copy keeps in-frame clones and lacks some. The data contain some 250,000 clones, over 85% of them seen just once; the ten biggest clones take up around 3.7%. The germline V gene has CDR1 MDHEN and CDR2 SYDVKM. The CDR3 is made up of 16 amino acids. V shed 6 bases, J shed 0 bases, and the junction held 9 bases outside the gene matches. The source is a woman in her 30s with acute COVID-19. The chain combines TRBV28 with TRBJ1-1; TRBD1 matches 8 bases. The sample comprised PBMCs or T cells enriched from blood (not recorded which). Written as DNA, the CDR3 is TGTGCCAGCAGGACCCCAGGGGGCAGTATGAACACTGAAGCTTTCTTT. It encodes CASRTPGGSMNTEAFF.